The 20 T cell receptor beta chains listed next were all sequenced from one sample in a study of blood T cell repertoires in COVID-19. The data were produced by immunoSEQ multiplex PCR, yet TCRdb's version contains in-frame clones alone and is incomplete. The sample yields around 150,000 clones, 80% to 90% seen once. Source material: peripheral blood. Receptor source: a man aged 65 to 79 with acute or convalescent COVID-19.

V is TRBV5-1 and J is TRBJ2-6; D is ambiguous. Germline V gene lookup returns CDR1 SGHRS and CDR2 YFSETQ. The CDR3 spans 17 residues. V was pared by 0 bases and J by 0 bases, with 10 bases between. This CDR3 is CASSLVTSSSGANVLTF. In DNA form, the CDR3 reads TGCGCCAGCAGCTTGGTTACTTCCTCCTCTGGGGCCAACGTCCTGACTTTC.

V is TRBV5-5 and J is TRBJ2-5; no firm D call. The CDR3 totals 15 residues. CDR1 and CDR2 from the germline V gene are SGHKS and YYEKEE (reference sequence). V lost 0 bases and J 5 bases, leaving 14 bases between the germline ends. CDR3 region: CASSLAESGSETQYF. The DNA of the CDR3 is TGTGCCAGCAGCTTGGCCGAATCAGGATCGGAGACCCAGTACTTC.

The DNA of the CDR3 is TGTGCCAGCTGGGGCCAACAGAATCAGCCCCAGCATTTT. This sequence encodes CASWGQQNQPQHF. The rearrangement joins TRBV6-5 to TRBJ1-5, with D maybe TRBD1 (5 bases). V lost 8 bases and J lost 4, with 12 bases in between. Germline V gene lookup returns CDR1 MNHEY and CDR2 SVGAGI. The CDR3 has 13 amino acids.

The CDR3 is CASSLTSRYNEQFF. The CDR3 DNA is TGTGCCAGCAGCTTAACTAGCCGGTACAATGAGCAGTTCTTC. V usage is TRBV7-8 and J usage is TRBJ2-1, with TRBD2 as a possible D gene (6 bases). Per germline, CDR1 SGHVS and CDR2 FQNEAQ. This CDR3 has 14 amino acids. The V and J ends lost 2 bases and 4 bases respectively, with 9 bases between them.

The CDR3 DNA reads as TGCGCCAGCAGCGCAACAGGGCGCTCTGGAAACACCATATATTTT. It encodes CASSATGRSGNTIYF. The chain carries TRBV5-1 and TRBJ1-3, with D possibly being TRBD1 (6 bases). With 4 bases removed from V and 0 bases from J, the gap between germline ends came to 11 bases. Germline CDR1 and CDR2: SGHRS and YFSETQ. This CDR3 contains 15 residues.

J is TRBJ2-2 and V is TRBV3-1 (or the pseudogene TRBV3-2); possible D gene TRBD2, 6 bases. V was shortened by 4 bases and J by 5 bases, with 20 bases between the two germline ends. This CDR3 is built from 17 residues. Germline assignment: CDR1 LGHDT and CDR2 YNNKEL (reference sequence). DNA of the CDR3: TGTGCCAGCAGCCGGGGGTGGAGACTAGATTATACCGGGGAGCTGTTTTTT. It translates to CASSRGWRLDYTGELFF.

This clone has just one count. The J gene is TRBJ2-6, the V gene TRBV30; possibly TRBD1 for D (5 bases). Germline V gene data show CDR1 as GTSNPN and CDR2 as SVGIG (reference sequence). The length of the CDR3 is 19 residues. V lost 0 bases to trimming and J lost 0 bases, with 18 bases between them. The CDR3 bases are TGTGCCTGGAGTGTTTTTCAGGGCGATTTATTCTCTGGGGCCAACGTCCTGACTTTC. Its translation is CAWSVFQGDLFSGANVLTF.

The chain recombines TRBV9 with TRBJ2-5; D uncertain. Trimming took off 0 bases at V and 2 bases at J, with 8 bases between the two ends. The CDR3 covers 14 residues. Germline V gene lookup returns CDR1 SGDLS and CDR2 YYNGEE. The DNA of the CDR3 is TGTGCCAGCAGCGTAGGGGCCTGGCAAGAGACCCAGTACTTC. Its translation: CASSVGAWQETQYF.

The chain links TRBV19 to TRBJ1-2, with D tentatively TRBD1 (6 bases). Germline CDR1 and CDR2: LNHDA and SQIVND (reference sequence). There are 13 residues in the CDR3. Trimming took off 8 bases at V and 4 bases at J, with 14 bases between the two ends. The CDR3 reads CASAGTPTYGYTF. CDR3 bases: TGTGCCAGTGCCGGGACACCGACCTATGGCTACACCTTC.

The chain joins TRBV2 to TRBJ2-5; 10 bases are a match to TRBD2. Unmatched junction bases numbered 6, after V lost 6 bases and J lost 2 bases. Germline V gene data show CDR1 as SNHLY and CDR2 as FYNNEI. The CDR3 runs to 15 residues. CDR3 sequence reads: CASRPLAGRQETQYF. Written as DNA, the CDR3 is TGTGCCAGCAGGCCACTAGCGGGGCGACAAGAGACCCAGTACTTC.

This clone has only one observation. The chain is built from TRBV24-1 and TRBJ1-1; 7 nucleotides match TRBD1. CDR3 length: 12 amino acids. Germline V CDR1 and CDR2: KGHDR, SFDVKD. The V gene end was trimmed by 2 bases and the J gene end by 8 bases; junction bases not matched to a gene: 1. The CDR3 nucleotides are TGTGCCACCAGTGATTACAGGGGCGAAGCTTTCTTT. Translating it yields CATSDYRGEAFF.

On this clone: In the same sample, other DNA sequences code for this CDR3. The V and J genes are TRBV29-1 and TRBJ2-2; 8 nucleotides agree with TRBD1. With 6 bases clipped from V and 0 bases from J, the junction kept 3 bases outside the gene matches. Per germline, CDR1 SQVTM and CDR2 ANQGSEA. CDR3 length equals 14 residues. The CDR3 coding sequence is TGCAGCGTGGGGGACAGGCCGAACACCGGGGAGCTGTTTTTT. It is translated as CSVGDRPNTGELFF.

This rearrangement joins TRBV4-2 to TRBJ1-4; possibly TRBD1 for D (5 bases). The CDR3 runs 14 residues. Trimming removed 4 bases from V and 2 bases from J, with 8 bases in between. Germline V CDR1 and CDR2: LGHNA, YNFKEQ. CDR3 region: CASSPEGTNEKLFF. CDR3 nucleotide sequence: TGTGCCAGCAGCCCGGAGGGGACTAATGAAAAACTGTTTTTT.

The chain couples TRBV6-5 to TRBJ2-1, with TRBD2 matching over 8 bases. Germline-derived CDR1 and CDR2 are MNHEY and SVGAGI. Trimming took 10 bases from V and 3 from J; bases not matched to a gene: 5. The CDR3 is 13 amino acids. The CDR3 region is CATNREGYNEQFF. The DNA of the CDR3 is TGTGCCACCAACCGGGAGGGCTACAATGAGCAGTTCTTC.

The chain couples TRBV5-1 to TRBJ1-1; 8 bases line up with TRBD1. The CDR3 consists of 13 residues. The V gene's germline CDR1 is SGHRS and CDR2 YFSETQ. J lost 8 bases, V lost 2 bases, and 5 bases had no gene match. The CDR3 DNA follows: TGCGCCAGCAGCTTCACCCGGGACAGGGAAGCTTTCTTT. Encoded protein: CASSFTRDREAFF.

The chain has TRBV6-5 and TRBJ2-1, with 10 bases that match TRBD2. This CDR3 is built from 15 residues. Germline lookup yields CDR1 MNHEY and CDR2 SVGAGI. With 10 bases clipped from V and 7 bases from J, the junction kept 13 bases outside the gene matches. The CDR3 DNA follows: TGTGCCACACGCCCCCTAGCGGGAGATTTAAATGAGCAGTTCTTC. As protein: CATRPLAGDLNEQFF.

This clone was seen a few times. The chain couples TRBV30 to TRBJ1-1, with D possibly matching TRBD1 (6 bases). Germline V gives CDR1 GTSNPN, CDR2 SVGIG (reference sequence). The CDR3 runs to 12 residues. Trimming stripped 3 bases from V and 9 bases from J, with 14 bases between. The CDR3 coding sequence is TGTGCCTGGAGCCCCCAAAGGGGGAAAGCTTTCTTT. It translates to CAWSPQRGKAFF.

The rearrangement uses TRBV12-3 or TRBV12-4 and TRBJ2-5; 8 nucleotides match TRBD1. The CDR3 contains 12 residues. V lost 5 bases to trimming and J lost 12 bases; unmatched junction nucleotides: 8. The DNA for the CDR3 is TGTGCCAGCAGTACGGGGACAGGCGCCGAGTACTTC. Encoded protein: CASSTGTGAEYF.

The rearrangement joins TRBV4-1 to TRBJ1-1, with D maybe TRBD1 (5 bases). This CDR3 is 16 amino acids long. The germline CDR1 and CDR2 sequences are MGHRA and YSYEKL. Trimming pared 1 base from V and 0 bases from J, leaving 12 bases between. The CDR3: CASSQGRVGMNTEAFF. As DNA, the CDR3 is TGCGCCAGCAGCCAAGGCAGGGTGGGGATGAACACTGAAGCTTTCTTT.

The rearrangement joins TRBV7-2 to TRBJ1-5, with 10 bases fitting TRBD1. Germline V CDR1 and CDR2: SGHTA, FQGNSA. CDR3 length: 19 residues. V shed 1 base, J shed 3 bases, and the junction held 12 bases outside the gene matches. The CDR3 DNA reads TGTGCCAGCAGCTTAGATCCCGGGGCCGGGACAGGGGACAATCAGCCCCAGCATTTT. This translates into CASSLDPGAGTGDNQPQHF.